A single sample gave rise to the 21 T cell receptor beta chains below, sequenced in a study of blood T cell repertoires in COVID-19. Measured with immunoSEQ multiplex PCR; TCRdb has only the in-frame clones, and not every one. The data contain 300,000 to 400,000 clones, about nine tenths of them seen just once; the ten biggest clones take up about 7%. Specimen: peripheral blood. The receptor set was obtained from a woman aged 70-85 years with COVID-19, enrolled during active disease.

The DNA of the CDR3 is TGTGCTAGTGGTACCCGCGACAGGGGCACCTTC. It specifies CASGTRDRGTF. The rearrangement links TRBV12-5 to TRBJ1-2, with TRBD1 identical over 8 bases. Trimming at V came to 5 bases and at J to 13 bases, leaving 6 bases not matched to a gene. The V gene's germline CDR1 is LGHNT and CDR2 FRNRAP. This CDR3 comprises 11 residues.

The chain employs TRBV19 and TRBJ1-5; D ambiguous. CDR1 and CDR2 (germline): LNHDA, SQIVND (reference sequence). The CDR3 has 14 residues. The ends were cut back, 8 bases at V and 0 bases at J, with 11 bases in the middle. CDR3 coding DNA: TGTGCCAGTGGTGAGAGGTATAGCAATCAGCCCCAGCATTTT. This codes for CASGERYSNQPQHF.

Comment on this clone: Other DNA sequences in this specimen translate into the identical CDR3. This CDR3 reads CASSLTGGEQYF. The CDR3 DNA follows: TGTGCCAGCAGCCTCACAGGGGGCGAGCAGTACTTC. The genes are TRBV5-6 and TRBJ2-7; TRBD1 agrees at 8 bases. J lost 6 bases, V lost 4 bases, and 3 bases had no gene match. CDR3 length: 12 residues. Germline V lookup: CDR1 SGHDT, CDR2 YYEEEE.

V is TRBV7-2 and J is TRBJ1-3, with a tentative D call TRBD1 (6 bases). V gave up 4 bases and J gave up 5 bases, with 15 bases separating them. This CDR3 has 15 amino acids. Germline CDR1 reads SGHTA; CDR2 reads FQGNSA. The DNA for the CDR3 is TGTGCCAGCAGCTACAGGGTAGGGAATCGAAACACCATATATTTT. It is translated as CASSYRVGNRNTIYF. The full variable domain, in which reference TRBV7-2 and TRBJ1-3 provide the parts outside the CDR3, is GAGVSQSPSNKVTEKGKDVELRCDPISGHTALYWYRQSLGQGLEFLIYFQGNSAPDKSGLPSDRFSAERTGGSVSTLTIQRTQQEDSAVYLCASSYRVGNRNTIYFGEGSWLTVV.

The chain employs TRBV24-1 and TRBJ1-2; D perhaps matches TRBD1 (5 bases). The CDR3 loop spans 12 amino acids. Trimming stripped 5 bases from V and 8 bases from J, with 11 bases between. Looked up from germline, CDR1 is KGHDR and CDR2 is SFDVKD. The CDR3 DNA is TGTGCCACCAGTGTAGGGGCGTGGGGCTACACCTTC. It is translated as CATSVGAWGYTF.

The gene calls are TRBV29-1 and TRBJ2-7; 8 bases line up with TRBD1. Germline assignment: CDR1 SQVTM and CDR2 ANQGSEA. The CDR3 loop spans 13 amino acids. V was pared by 3 bases and J by 6 bases, with 7 bases of the junction left unmatched. Here the CDR3 DNA reads TGCAGCGTTGACCTACCCGGACAGGGCGAGCAGTACTTC. Residues: CSVDLPGQGEQYF.

This chain connects TRBV7-2 to TRBJ1-6, with unresolved D. V was clipped by 3 bases and J by 7 bases, with 13 bases between them. The germline gives CDR1 SGHTA, CDR2 FQGNSA. This CDR3 region has 15 residues. The CDR3 coding sequence is TGTGCCAGCAGCTTCCTCGGCGGTCAGAATTCACCCCTCCACTTT. It encodes CASSFLGGQNSPLHF.

The chain recombines TRBV18 with TRBJ1-3, with 8 bases matching TRBD1. Losses at the gene ends were 2 bases for V and 2 bases for J; bases not matched to a gene: 8. CDR1 is KGHSH and CDR2 is LQKENI in the germline V gene. This CDR3 has 17 amino acids. CDR3 coding DNA: TGTGCCAGCTCACCAGTGATTTTGACAGGGGCTGGAAACACCATATATTTT. This translates into CASSPVILTGAGNTIYF.

The chain combines TRBV29-1 with TRBJ1-2, with 7 bases identical to TRBD1. This CDR3 spans 14 amino acids. Per germline, CDR1 SQVTM and CDR2 ANQGSEA. CDR3 bases: TGCAGAGCGACAGGGCAATTACAGGACTATGGCTACACCTTC. As protein: CRATGQLQDYGYTF.

The rearrangement links TRBV28 to TRBJ2-7; D is perhaps TRBD2 (7 bases). The germline gives CDR1 MDHEN, CDR2 SYDVKM. The length of the CDR3 is 16 residues. The germline V and J ends were trimmed by 5 bases and 1 base, with 18 bases remaining between them. The CDR3 is CASSRGDTALSYEQYF. In nucleotides, the CDR3 is TGTGCCAGCAGTCGGGGGGACACCGCACTTTCCTACGAGCAGTACTTC.

V is TRBV18 and J is TRBJ1-4, with no clear D. The CDR3 loop spans 15 amino acids. CDR1 and CDR2 from the germline V gene are KGHSH and LQKENI. Trimming stripped 2 bases from V and 0 bases from J, with 7 bases between. This chain's CDR3 is CASSPGSPTNEKLFF. The CDR3 coding sequence is TGTGCCAGCTCACCAGGGAGCCCAACTAATGAAAAACTGTTTTTT.

The chain couples TRBV7-3 to TRBJ2-2; no firm D call. The V end was cut by 5 bases, the J end by 5 bases, with 12 bases between. The V gene's germline CDR1 is SGHTA and CDR2 FQGTGA. The CDR3 has 14 residues. The CDR3 sequence: CASSPSRTTGELFF. CDR3 nucleotide sequence: TGTGCCAGCAGCCCCTCTAGAACTACCGGGGAGCTGTTTTTT.

This clone was seen only once. The gene calls are TRBV9 and TRBJ1-2; a possible D gene is TRBD1 (5 bases). The CDR3 runs 13 residues. V lost 1 base and J 2 bases, leaving 6 bases between the germline ends. The germline V gene has CDR1 SGDLS and CDR2 YYNGEE. The CDR3 loop is CASSVSGNYGYTF. The CDR3 DNA reads as TGTGCCAGCAGCGTATCAGGGAACTATGGCTACACCTTC.

The rearrangement links TRBV6-5 to TRBJ1-1; no clear D. V lost 0 bases and J lost 8, with 10 bases in between. Germline V gives CDR1 MNHEY, CDR2 SVGAGI. This CDR3 has 13 residues. In DNA form, the CDR3 reads TGTGCCAGCAGTTACTCTAATGGCCCCGAAGCTTTCTTT. Encoded protein: CASSYSNGPEAFF.

This clone was counted once. V and J are TRBV5-1 and TRBJ2-3, with 9 bases lining up with TRBD1. V lost 1 base to trimming and J lost 2 bases; unmatched junction nucleotides: 5. Germline V gene lookup returns CDR1 SGHRS and CDR2 YFSETQ. This CDR3 region has 16 residues. The CDR3 sequence is CASSLSGQGTTDTQYF. Written as DNA, the CDR3 is TGCGCCAGCAGCTTGTCCGGACAGGGGACCACAGATACGCAGTATTTT.

This chain uses TRBV7-7 with TRBJ2-1; 8 bases match TRBD2. Losses at the gene ends were 4 bases for V and 6 bases for J; bases not matched to a gene: 2. The CDR3 loop spans 13 amino acids. From germline, CDR1 is SSHAT and CDR2 FNYEAQ (reference sequence). CDR3 residues: CASSSGLVNEQFF. As DNA, the CDR3 is TGTGCCAGCAGCTCGGGACTAGTCAATGAGCAGTTCTTC.

The CDR3 is CASSDFYGYTF. In nucleotides, the CDR3 is TGTGCCAGCAGCGACTTCTATGGCTACACCTTC. V and J are TRBV7-8 and TRBJ1-2; D is unresolved. The CDR3 has 11 residues. V shed 5 bases and J shed 4 bases, with 5 bases lying between them. The germline V gene has CDR1 SGHVS and CDR2 FQNEAQ.

The chain is built from TRBV7-9 and TRBJ1-2, with TRBD1 matching over 7 bases. The CDR3 runs 14 residues. Germline loops: CDR1 SEHNR, CDR2 FQNEAQ (reference sequence). V trimming: 5 bases; J trimming: 8 bases; junction bases outside the gene matches: 11. The CDR3 reads CASSPEGAMGGYTF. CDR3 DNA sequence: TGTGCCAGCAGCCCGGAGGGGGCGATGGGGGGCTACACCTTC. The full variable domain, in which reference TRBV7-9 and TRBJ1-2 provide the parts outside the CDR3, is DTGVSQNPRHKITKRGQNVTFRCDPISEHNRLYWYRQTLGQGPEFLTYFQNEAQLEKSRLLSDRFSAERPKGSFSTLEIQRTEQGDSAMYLCASSPEGAMGGYTFGSGTRLTVV.

The chain uses TRBV27 and TRBJ1-1, with 10 bases identical to TRBD1. Germline CDR1 is MNHEY and CDR2 is SMNVEV (reference sequence). This CDR3 comprises 13 residues. The ends lost 5 bases at V and 8 bases at J; junction bases unmatched: 5. In nucleotides, the CDR3 is TGTGCCAGCAGTGCGACAGGGGGCGCGGAAGCTTTCTTT. Encoded protein: CASSATGGAEAFF.

V and J are TRBV7-9 and TRBJ2-7; maybe TRBD2 (5 bases). With 8 bases removed from V and 0 bases from J, the gap between germline ends came to 14 bases. This CDR3 is built from 14 residues. Germline V gives CDR1 SEHNR, CDR2 FQNEAQ (reference sequence). The CDR3 region has the DNA TGTGCCAGCGGCCGTGGACTCTCCTCCTACGAGCAGTACTTC. It translates to CASGRGLSSYEQYF.

The chain links TRBV3-1 (or the pseudogene TRBV3-2) to TRBJ2-3; TRBD2 matches at 7 bases. This CDR3 is built from 17 residues. Trimming at V came to 1 base and at J to 7 bases, leaving 14 bases not matched to a gene. Per germline, CDR1 LGHDT and CDR2 YNNKEL (reference sequence). The CDR3, as DNA: TGTGCCAGCAGCCAAGTAGGGACTATCCCTGACGTAAATACGCAGTATTTT. It specifies CASSQVGTIPDVNTQYF.